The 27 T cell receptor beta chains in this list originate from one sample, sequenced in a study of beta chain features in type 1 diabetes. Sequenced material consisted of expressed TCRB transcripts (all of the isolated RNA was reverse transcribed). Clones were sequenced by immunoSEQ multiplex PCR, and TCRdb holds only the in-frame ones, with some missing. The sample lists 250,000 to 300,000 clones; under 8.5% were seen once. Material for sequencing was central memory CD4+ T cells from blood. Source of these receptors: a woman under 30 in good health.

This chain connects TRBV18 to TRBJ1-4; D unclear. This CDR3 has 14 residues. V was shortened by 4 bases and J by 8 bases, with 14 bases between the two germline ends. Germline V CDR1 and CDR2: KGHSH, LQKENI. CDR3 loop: CASSQVSEDEKLFF. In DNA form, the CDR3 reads TGTGCCAGCTCACAGGTGTCAGAAGACGAAAAACTGTTTTTT. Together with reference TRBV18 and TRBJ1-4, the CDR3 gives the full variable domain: NAGVMQNPRHLVRRRGQEARLRCSPMKGHSHVYWYRQLPEEGLKFMVYLQKENIIDESGMPKERFSAEFPKEGPSILRIQQVVRGDSAAYFCASSQVSEDEKLFFGSGTQLSVL.

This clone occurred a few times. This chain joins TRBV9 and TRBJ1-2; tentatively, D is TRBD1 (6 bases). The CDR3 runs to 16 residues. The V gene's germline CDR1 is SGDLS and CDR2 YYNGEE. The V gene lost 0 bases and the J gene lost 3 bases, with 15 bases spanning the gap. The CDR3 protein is CASSVEAQGSHYGYTF. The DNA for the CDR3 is TGTGCCAGCAGCGTAGAGGCCCAGGGGTCCCACTATGGCTACACCTTC.

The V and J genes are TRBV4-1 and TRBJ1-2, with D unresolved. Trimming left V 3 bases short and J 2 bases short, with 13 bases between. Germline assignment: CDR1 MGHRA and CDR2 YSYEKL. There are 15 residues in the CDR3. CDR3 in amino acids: CASSQGQGPNYGYTF. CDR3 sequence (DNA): TGCGCCAGCAGCCAGGGTCAAGGCCCGAACTATGGCTACACCTTC.

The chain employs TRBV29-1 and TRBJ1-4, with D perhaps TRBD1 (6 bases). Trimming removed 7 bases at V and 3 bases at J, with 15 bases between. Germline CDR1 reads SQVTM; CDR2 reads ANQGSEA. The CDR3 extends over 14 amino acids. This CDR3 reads CSAGGGTSNEKLFF. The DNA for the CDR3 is TGCAGCGCCGGGGGCGGGACATCTAATGAAAAACTGTTTTTT.

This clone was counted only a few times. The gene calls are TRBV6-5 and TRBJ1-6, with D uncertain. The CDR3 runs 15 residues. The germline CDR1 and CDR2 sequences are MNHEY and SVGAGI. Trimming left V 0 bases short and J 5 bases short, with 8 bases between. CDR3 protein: CASSYSVQDNSPLHF. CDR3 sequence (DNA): TGTGCCAGCAGTTACTCGGTGCAGGATAATTCACCCCTCCACTTT.

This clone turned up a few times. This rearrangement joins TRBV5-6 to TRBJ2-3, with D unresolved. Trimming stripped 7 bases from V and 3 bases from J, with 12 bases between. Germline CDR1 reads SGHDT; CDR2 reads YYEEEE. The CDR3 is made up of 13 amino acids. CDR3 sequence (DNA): TGTGCCAGCGGTCGACGAATGACAGATACGCAGTATTTT. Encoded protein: CASGRRMTDTQYF.

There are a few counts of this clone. In nucleotides, the CDR3 is TGTGCCATCTCGGACAGGAGGGGCACTGAAGCTTTCTTT. It is translated as CAISDRRGTEAFF. The chain carries TRBV27 and TRBJ1-1; TRBD1 matches 7 bases. The CDR3 has 13 residues. The trim removed 10 bases at V and 4 bases at J, leaving 9 bases unmatched. Germline V CDR1 and CDR2: MNHEY, SMNVEV (reference sequence).

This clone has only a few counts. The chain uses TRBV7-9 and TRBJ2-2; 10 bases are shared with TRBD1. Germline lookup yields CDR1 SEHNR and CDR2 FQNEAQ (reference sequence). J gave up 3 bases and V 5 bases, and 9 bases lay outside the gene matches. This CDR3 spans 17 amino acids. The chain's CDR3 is CASSTKGTGVYTGELFF. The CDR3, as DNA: TGTGCCAGCAGCACCAAAGGGACAGGGGTCTACACCGGGGAGCTGTTTTTT.

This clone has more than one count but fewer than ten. The CDR3 DNA follows: TGTGCCAGCAGCGTAGGGCCGGCGGACACTGAAGCTTTCTTT. Encoded protein: CASSVGPADTEAFF. The rearrangement links TRBV9 to TRBJ1-1; D remains unclear. Trimming took off 0 bases at V and 3 bases at J, with 9 bases between the two ends. Germline loops: CDR1 SGDLS, CDR2 YYNGEE. The CDR3 extends over 14 amino acids.

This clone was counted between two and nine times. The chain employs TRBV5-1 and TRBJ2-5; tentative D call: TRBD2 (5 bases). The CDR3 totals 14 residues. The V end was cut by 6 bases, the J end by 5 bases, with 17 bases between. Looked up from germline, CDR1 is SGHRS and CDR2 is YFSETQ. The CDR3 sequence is CASKSDPEGETQYF. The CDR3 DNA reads TGCGCCAGCAAATCGGACCCAGAGGGCGAGACCCAGTACTTC.

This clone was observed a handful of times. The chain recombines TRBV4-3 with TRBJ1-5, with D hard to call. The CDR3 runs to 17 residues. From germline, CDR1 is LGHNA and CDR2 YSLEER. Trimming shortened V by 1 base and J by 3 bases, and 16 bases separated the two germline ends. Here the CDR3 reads CASSQVVGIGSNQPQHF. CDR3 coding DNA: TGCGCCAGCAGCCAAGTGGTAGGGATCGGGTCCAATCAGCCCCAGCATTTT.

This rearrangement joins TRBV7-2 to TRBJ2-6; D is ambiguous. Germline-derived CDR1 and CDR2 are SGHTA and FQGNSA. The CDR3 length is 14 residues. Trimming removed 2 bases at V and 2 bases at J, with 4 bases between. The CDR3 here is CASSLSPGANVLTF. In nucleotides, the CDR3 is TGTGCCAGCAGCTTATCCCCTGGGGCCAACGTCCTGACTTTC.

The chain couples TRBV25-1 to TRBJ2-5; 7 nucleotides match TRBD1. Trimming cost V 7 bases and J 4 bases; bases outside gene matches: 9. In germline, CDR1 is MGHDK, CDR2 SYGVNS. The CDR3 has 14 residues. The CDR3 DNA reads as TGTGCCAGCATGAGGACAGGATGGGGAGAGACCCAGTACTTC. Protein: CASMRTGWGETQYF.

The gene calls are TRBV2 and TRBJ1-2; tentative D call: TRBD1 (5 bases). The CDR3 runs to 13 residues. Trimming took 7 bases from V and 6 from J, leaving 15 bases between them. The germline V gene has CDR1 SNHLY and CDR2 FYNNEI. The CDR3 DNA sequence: TGTGCCAGCACCGGGACCCCCAGGGATGGCTACACCTTC. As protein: CASTGTPRDGYTF.

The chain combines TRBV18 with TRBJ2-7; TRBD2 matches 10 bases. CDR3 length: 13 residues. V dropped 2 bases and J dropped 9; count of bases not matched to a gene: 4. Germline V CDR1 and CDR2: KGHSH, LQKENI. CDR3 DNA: TGTGCCAGCTCACCAAGCGGGAGGGAATCGCAGTACTTC. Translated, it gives CASSPSGRESQYF.

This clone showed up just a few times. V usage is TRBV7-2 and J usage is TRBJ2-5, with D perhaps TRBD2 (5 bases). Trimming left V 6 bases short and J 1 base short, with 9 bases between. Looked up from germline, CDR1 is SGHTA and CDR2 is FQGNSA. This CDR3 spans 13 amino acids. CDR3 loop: CASRARVQETQYF. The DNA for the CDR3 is TGTGCCAGCAGGGCGAGGGTCCAAGAGACCCAGTACTTC.

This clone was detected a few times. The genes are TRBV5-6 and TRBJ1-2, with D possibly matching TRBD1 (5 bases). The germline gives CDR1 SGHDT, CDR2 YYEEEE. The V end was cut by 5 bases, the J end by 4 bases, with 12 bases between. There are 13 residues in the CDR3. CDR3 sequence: CASRPLGVYGYTF. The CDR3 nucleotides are TGTGCCAGCAGGCCGCTGGGGGTCTATGGCTACACCTTC.

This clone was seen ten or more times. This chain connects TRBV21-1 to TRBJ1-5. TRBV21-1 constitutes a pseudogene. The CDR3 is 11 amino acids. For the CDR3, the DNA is TGTGCCAGCAGCAAACGACAGGGACTACATTTT. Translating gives CASSKRQGLHF.

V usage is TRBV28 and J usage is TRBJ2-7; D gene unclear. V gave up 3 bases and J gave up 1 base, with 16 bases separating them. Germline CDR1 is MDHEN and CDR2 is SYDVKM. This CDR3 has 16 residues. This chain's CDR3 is CASSFTPPLGSYEQYV. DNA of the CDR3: TGTGCCAGCAGTTTCACGCCCCCGTTAGGATCCTACGAGCAGTACGTC.

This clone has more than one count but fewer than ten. The CDR3 loop is CASSPRTGSRSGNTIYF. The CDR3, as DNA: TGTGCCAGCAGTCCTCGGACAGGTTCCCGCTCTGGAAACACCATATATTTT. This chain connects TRBV25-1 to TRBJ1-3, with TRBD1 matching 7 bases. V lost 5 bases to trimming and J lost 0 bases; unmatched junction nucleotides: 10. The length of the CDR3 is 17 residues. In germline, CDR1 is MGHDK, CDR2 SYGVNS.

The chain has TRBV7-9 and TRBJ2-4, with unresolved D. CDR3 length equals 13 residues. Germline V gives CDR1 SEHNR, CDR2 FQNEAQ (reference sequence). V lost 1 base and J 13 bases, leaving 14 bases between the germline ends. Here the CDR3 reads CASSLGSGSKQYF. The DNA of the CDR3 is TGTGCCAGCAGCTTAGGGTCTGGGTCCAAGCAGTACTTC. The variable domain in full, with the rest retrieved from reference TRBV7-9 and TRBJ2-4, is DTGVSQNPRHKITKRGQNVTFRCDPISEHNRLYWYRQTLGQGPEFLTYFQNEAQLEKSRLLSDRFSAERPKGSFSTLEIQRTEQGDSAMYLCASSLGSGSKQYFGAGTRLSVL.

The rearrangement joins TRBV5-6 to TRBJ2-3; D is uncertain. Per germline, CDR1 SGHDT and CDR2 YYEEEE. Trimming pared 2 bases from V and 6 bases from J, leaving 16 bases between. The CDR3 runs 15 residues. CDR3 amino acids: CASSFRVSGRDTQYF. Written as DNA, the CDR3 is TGTGCCAGCAGCTTTCGTGTCTCCGGAAGGGATACGCAGTATTTT.

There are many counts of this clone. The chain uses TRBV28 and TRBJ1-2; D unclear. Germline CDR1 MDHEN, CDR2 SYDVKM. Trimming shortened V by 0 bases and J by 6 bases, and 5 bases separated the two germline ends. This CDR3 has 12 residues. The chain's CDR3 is CASSLWDHGYTF. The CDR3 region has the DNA TGTGCCAGCAGTTTATGGGATCATGGCTACACCTTC.

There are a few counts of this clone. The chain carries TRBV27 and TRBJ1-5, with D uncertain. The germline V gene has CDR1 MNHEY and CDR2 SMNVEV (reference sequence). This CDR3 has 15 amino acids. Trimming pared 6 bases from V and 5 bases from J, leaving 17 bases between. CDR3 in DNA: TGTGCCAGCAGAAGTGGAGGTTCGGGGTATCAGCCCCAGCATTTT. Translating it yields CASRSGGSGYQPQHF.

The CDR3 spells CASAKDPRKQYF. CDR3 bases: TGTGCCAGTGCAAAAGACCCAAGGAAGCAGTACTTC. The chain is built from TRBV19 and TRBJ2-7; D uncertain. This CDR3 has 12 amino acids. CDR1 and CDR2 (germline): LNHDA, SQIVND (reference sequence). The V end was cut by 8 bases, the J end by 8 bases, with 16 bases between.

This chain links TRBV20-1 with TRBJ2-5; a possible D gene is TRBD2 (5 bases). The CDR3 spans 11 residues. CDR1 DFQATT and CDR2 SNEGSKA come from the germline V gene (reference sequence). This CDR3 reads CSPRGQETQYF. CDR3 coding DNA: TGCAGCCCCCGGGGTCAAGAGACCCAGTACTTC.

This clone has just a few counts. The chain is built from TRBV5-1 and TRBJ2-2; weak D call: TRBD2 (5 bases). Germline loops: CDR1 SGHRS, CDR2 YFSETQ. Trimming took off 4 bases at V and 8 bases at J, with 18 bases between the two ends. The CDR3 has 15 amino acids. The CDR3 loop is CASSLQHGERGELFF. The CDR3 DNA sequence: TGCGCCAGCAGCCTCCAACACGGGGAGAGAGGGGAGCTGTTTTTT.